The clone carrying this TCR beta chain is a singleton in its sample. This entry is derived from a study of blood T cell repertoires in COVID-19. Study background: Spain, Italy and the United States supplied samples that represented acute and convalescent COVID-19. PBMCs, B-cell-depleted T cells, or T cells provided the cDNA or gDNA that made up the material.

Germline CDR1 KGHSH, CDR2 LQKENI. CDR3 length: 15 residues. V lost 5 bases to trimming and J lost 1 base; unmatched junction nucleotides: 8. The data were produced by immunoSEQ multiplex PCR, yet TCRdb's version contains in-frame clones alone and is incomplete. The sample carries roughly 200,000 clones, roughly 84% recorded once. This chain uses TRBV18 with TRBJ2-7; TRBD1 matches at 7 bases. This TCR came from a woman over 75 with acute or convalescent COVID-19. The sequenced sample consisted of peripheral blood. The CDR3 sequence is CASSERQGSSYEQYF. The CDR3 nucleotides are TGTGCCAGCTCAGAGAGACAGGGTAGTTCCTACGAGCAGTACTTC.